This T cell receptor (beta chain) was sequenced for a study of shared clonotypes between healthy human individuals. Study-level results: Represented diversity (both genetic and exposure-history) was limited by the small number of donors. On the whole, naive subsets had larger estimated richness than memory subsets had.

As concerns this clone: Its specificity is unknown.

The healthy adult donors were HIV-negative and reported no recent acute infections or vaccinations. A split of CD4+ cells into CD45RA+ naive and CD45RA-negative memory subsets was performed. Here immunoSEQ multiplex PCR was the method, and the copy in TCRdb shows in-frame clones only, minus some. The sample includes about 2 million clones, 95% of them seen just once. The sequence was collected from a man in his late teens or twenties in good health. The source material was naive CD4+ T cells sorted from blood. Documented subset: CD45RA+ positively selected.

CDR3 sequence: CSVQRWQGNFSTEAFF. The CDR3 region has the DNA TGCAGCGTTCAGAGGTGGCAGGGTAATTTTAGCACTGAAGCTTTCTTT. This rearrangement joins TRBV29-1 to TRBJ1-1; TRBD1 might be the D (5 bases). From germline, CDR1 is SQVTM and CDR2 ANQGSEA. The CDR3 is made up of 16 amino acids. Between the trimmed V and J ends, which lost 5 bases and 4 bases, there was a span of 23 bases. Full variable domain (remainder filled in from reference TRBV29-1 and TRBJ1-1): SAVISQKPSRDICQRGTSLTIQCQVDSQVTMMFWYRQQPGQSLTLIATANQGSEATYESGFVIDKFPISRPNLTFSTLTVSNMSPEDSSIYLCSVQRWQGNFSTEAFFGQGTRLTVV.